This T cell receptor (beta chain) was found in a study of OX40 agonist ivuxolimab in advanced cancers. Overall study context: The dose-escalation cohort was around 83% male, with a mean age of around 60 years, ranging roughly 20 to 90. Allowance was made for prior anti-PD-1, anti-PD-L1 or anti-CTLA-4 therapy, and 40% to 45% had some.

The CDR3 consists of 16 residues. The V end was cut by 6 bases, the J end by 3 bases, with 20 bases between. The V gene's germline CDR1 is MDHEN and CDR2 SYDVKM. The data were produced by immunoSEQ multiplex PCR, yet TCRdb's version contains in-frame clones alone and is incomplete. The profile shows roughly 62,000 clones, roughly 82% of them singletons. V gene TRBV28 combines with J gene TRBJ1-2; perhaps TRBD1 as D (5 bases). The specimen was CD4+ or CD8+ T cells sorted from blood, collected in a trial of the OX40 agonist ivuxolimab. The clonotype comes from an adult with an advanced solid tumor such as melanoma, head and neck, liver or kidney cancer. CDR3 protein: CASRTAAGGGDYGYTF. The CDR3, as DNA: TGTGCCAGCAGGACCGCCGCGGGGGGTGGGGACTATGGCTACACCTTC.